Detailed here is one TCR beta chain. The antigen is undetermined. Data came from immunoSEQ multiplex PCR; TCRdb stores just in-frame clones and leaves some out. The sample carries about 10,000 clones, over 65% recorded once. Time point meaning: cycle 4 day 1 (C4D1), after more than five weeks of nivolumab. All patients relapsed after autologous stem cell transplantation, and brentuximab vedotin exposure varied. Researchers pulled CD8+ T cells out of thawed PBMCs using magnetic negative selection. This entry belongs to a study of PD-1 blockade in classical Hodgkin lymphoma. About the study: On a schedule of every 2 weeks, patients received nivolumab 3 mg/kg intravenously.

Overall study findings and caveats: Significant TCR diversity gains by C4D1 occurred in CD4+ but not CD8+ cells. Reports indicated that newly diagnosed patients had lower baseline TCR diversity than healthy donors did. It was among complete responders that baseline diversity resembled that of newly diagnosed patients.

Germline trimming cut 1 base from V and 0 bases from J; bases unmatched to any gene: 12. CDR3 length equals 19 residues. CDR1 is LGHNA and CDR2 is YSLEER in the germline V gene. The sequence derives from a human donor with classical Hodgkin lymphoma. The gene calls are TRBV4-3 and TRBJ2-3; 8 bases match TRBD2. The specimen comprised CD8+ T cells from blood, sampled before the fourth cycle of nivolumab. The CDR3 DNA follows: TGCGCCAGCAGCCAAGGATGGGGGTTTAGCGGGGATAGCACAGATACGCAGTATTTT. Residues: CASSQGWGFSGDSTDTQYF.